These T cell receptor beta chains were read from a single sample in a study of blood T cell repertoires in COVID-19. Measured with immunoSEQ multiplex PCR; TCRdb has only the in-frame clones, and not every one. The sample has about 140,000 clones; approximately 80% are singletons. The material sequenced was peripheral blood. Receptors were obtained from a man aged 55-75 years with active or convalescent COVID-19. CDR3s include the opening cysteine and the closing phenylalanine or tryptophan. D genes are given only for firm matches. Clone size is shown for a subset of rows, as once, few, many or a class of expanded clone.

>TRBD1|TRBV28|few|TRBJ1-6
TGTGCCAGCAGTCCAGGGGGGAGCTCCTATAATTCACCCCTCCACTTT
CASSPGGSSYNSPLHF
>TRBD2|TRBV6-5|NA|TRBJ2-1
TGTGCCAGCAGCCGACTAGCGGGAGGGGGCAATGAGCAGTTCTTC
CASSRLAGGGNEQFF
>NA|TRBV29-1|NA|TRBJ2-7
TGCAGCGTGAGGACAGTTTCCTACGAGCAGTACTTC
CSVRTVSYEQYF
>NA|TRBV24-1|few|TRBJ2-2
TGTGCCACCAGTGACTCCGGGACACCGAACACCGGGGAGCTGTTTTTT
CATSDSGTPNTGELFF
>NA|TRBV30|NA|TRBJ1-1
TGTGCCTGGAGTAAATTCGCGGGGAACACTGAAGCTTTCTTT
CAWSKFAGNTEAFF
>NA|TRBV11-3|NA|TRBJ1-3
TGTGCCAGCAGCTTAGTGGGGGGTCGGACCTCTGGAAACACCATATATTTT
CASSLVGGRTSGNTIYF
>NA|TRBV5-1|NA|TRBJ2-5
TGCGCCAGCAGACGGCAGGGACTTTCCCAAGAGACCCAGTACTTC
CASRRQGLSQETQYF
>NA|TRBV28|NA|TRBJ1-6
TGTGCCAGCAGTTTGTTCGGACACCCCGAATCACCCCTCCACTTT
CASSLFGHPESPLHF
>TRBD1|TRBV5-8|NA|TRBJ1-4
TGTGCCAGCAGCTTGGCGGGACAGGTCACAACTAATGAAAAACTGTTTTTT
CASSLAGQVTTNEKLFF
>TRBD1|TRBV18|NA|TRBJ1-1
TGTGCCAGCTCACCATCCGGACAGGGGGCAGGAGCTTTCTTT
CASSPSGQGAGAFF
>NA|TRBV7-2|few|TRBJ1-3
TGTGCCAGCAGCCCTCGGGTCTTCCCCCCCTCTGGAAACACCATATATTTT
CASSPRVFPPSGNTIYF
>NA|TRBV13|NA|TRBJ2-2
TGTGCCAGCAGCATCAGGGGCACCGGGGAGCTGTTTTTT
CASSIRGTGELFF
>NA|TRBV15|NA|TRBJ1-2
TGTGCCACCAGCAGAGGTAGGAACAGGAAGATCTATGGCTACACCTTC
CATSRGRNRKIYGYTF
>NA|TRBV19|NA|TRBJ1-2
TGTGCCAGTAGTATAAGACAGGCTAACTATGGCTACACCTTC
CASSIRQANYGYTF
>TRBD1|TRBV9|NA|TRBJ1-4
TGTGCCAGCAGCGGCAGGACAGGGGGCCGAACTAATGAAAAACTGTTTTTT
CASSGRTGGRTNEKLFF
>TRBD2|TRBV14|NA|TRBJ2-3
TGTGCCAGCAGCCAAGCCAAACTAGCGGGATCCCCCGATACGCAGTATTTT
CASSQAKLAGSPDTQYF
>TRBD1|TRBV2|NA|TRBJ1-1
TGTGCCAGCAGTTCCACCGGGACAGTGAACACTGAAGCTTTCTTT
CASSSTGTVNTEAFF
>NA|TRBV5-8|NA|TRBJ2-2
TGTGCCAGCAGCTTGCAGGGGGGCACCGGGGAGCTGTTTTTT
CASSLQGGTGELFF
>TRBD1|TRBV5-1|NA|TRBJ2-5
TGCGCCAGCAGCCTCTCGGGACAGGGTGACCAAGAGACCCAGTACTTC
CASSLSGQGDQETQYF
>NA|TRBV13|NA|TRBJ1-4
TGTGCCAGCAGCTTACTTACAGGAAAACTGTTTTTT
CASSLLTGKLFF
>TRBD2|TRBV6-6|NA|TRBJ2-5
TGTGCCAGCAGTCGATCCGGGACTAGCGGACAAGAGACCCAGTACTTC
CASSRSGTSGQETQYF
>TRBD1|TRBV7-2|few|TRBJ1-2
TGTGCCAGCAGCTCGGGACAGAACTATGGCTACACCTTC
CASSSGQNYGYTF
>TRBD1|TRBV7-2|NA|TRBJ2-5
TGTGCCAGCAGCCCCGACAGGGGGCCACAAGAGACCCAGTACTTC
CASSPDRGPQETQYF
>NA|TRBV28|NA|TRBJ1-2
TGTGCCAGCACCGTGGAGCAGAACTATGGCTACACCTTC
CASTVEQNYGYTF
>NA|TRBV7-9|NA|TRBJ1-2
TGTGCCAGCAGCTTAGCAGGGGCTAACTATGGCTACACCTTC
CASSLAGANYGYTF
>NA|TRBV5-1|NA|TRBJ2-1
TGCGCCAGCAGCCGCGGTCCCATAACTACCTACAATGAGCAGTTCTTC
CASSRGPITTYNEQFF
>NA|TRBV10-1|NA|TRBJ2-3
TGCGCCAGCAGACAGGACATAGCCACAGATACGCAGTATTTT
CASRQDIATDTQYF
>TRBD1|TRBV10-1|NA|TRBJ1-2
TGCGCCAACCCATCCGGGACAGCGAACATTAACTATGGCTACACCTTC
CANPSGTANINYGYTF
>NA|TRBV30|NA|TRBJ1-1
TGTGCCTGGAGATCAAGGGGCCACGATGCTGAAGCTTTCTTT
CAWRSRGHDAEAFF
>NA|TRBV7-8|NA|TRBJ1-2
TGTGCCAGCAGCTTAGCTGTGTCGGGAGGGGAGGGCTACACCTTC
CASSLAVSGGEGYTF
>NA|TRBV5-6|NA|TRBJ1-2
TGTGCCAGCAGCTTGGCGGACAGTCACTATGGCTACACCTTC
CASSLADSHYGYTF
>TRBD2|TRBV4-2|NA|TRBJ2-5
TGTGCCAGCAGCCAAGATGTGGCTAGCGGGAGGGCCGGCGAGACCCAGTACTTC
CASSQDVASGRAGETQYF
>NA|TRBV6-2/TRBV6-3|once|TRBJ2-3
TGTGCCAGCAGTTACGGGGATAGTATTGGACTTATCACAGATACGCAGTATTTT
CASSYGDSIGLITDTQYF
>NA|TRBV12-5|NA|TRBJ1-2
TGTGCTAGTGGTTTGAACAGCTATGGCTACACCTTC
CASGLNSYGYTF
>NA|TRBV15|NA|TRBJ2-5
TGTGCCACCAGCAGGGACCAGGGGAGAGAGACCCAGTACTTC
CATSRDQGRETQYF
>NA|TRBV5-5|NA|TRBJ1-5
TGTGCCAGCAGCTTGTTTCTGTCAGGCGATCAGCCCCAGCATTTT
CASSLFLSGDQPQHF
>NA|TRBV6-2/TRBV6-3|NA|TRBJ2-7
TGTGCCAGCAGTTACTCGAAGTTGGTGCCCAGGCGGGTCGCCTACGAGCAGTACTTC
CASSYSKLVPRRVAYEQYF
>NA|TRBV19|NA|TRBJ2-5
TGTGCCAGTACGGAGGGTTTTGGGACCCAGTACTTC
CASTEGFGTQYF
>TRBD1|TRBV7-2|NA|TRBJ1-2
TGTGCCAGCAGCTCGCACAGGGGGCGCGGCTATGGCTACACCTTC
CASSSHRGRGYGYTF
>NA|TRBV7-2|NA|TRBJ2-3
TGTGCCAGCAGCAGAGTGGGTTCTGGGGGGTACCCCACAGATACGCAGTATTTT
CASSRVGSGGYPTDTQYF
>TRBD1|TRBV7-9|NA|TRBJ1-6
TGTGCCAGCAGCTTAGTACAGGGGAGTTCAGTTTCACCCCTCCACTTT
CASSLVQGSSVSPLHF
>TRBD1|TRBV30|few|TRBJ1-2
TGTGCCTGGATAGGGACAGGGGGAGGTGGCTACACCTTC
CAWIGTGGGGYTF
>NA|TRBV9|NA|TRBJ2-5
TGTGCCAGCAGTACAGGGACCCAAGAGACCCAGTACTTC
CASSTGTQETQYF
>NA|TRBV25-1|NA|TRBJ1-1
TGTGCCAGCAGTGAAGCGACTCACACTGAAGCTTTCTTT
CASSEATHTEAFF
>TRBD1|TRBV19|NA|TRBJ1-2
TGTGCCAGTACGTTAGTGGCAGGGGGCGGTGGCTACACCTTC
CASTLVAGGGGYTF
>NA|TRBV19|NA|TRBJ2-1
TGTGCCAGTAGTATGGTCGCTATCCTCGGGGGGCTTTACAATGAGCAGTTCTTC
CASSMVAILGGLYNEQFF